This T cell receptor (beta chain) originates from a study of shared clonotypes between healthy human individuals. This clone was observed a handful of times. The target antigen is unknown. CD4+ cells were split into CD45RA+ naive and CD45RA-negative memory subsets. Libraries were prepared by immunoSEQ multiplex PCR; TCRdb keeps only in-frame clonotypes and omits some of them. The sample lists about 660,000 clones; around 72% were seen once. The CDR3 has 16 residues. With V trimmed by 0 bases and J by 8 bases, 5 bases remained unmatched. Germline values: CDR1 SGDLS, CDR2 YYNGEE. Whole-study results and caveats: The generation probabilities recorded for non-shared clonotypes fell below those of clonotypes shared by all four donors. The sole specimen, blood, was sampled, and tissue repertoires likely differ. The authors expected sequencing depth to affect clonotype sharing among donors.

Sequencing was done on a sample of memory CD4+ T cells sorted from blood. Subset noted: CD45RA-negative fraction. This chain links TRBV9 with TRBJ2-2, with 12 bases matching TRBD2. The TCR comes from a woman in her twenties or thirties in good health. CDR3 coding DNA: TGTGCCAGCAGCGTAGGACTAGCGGGAGAATTAGGGGAGCTGTTTTTT. Its protein product is CASSVGLAGELGELFF.